This TCR beta chain was sequenced during a study of T cell repertoires in cytomegalovirus infection. This clonotype has just a few counts. Its antigen remains unknown. A single record per CDR3 protein comes from TCRdb applying MiXCR to the reads. Of about 530,000 distinct CDR3 sequences detected, approximately 25% appear once; the ten largest clones hold approximately 13%. Whole-study results and caveats: Clonotypes of TCR beta that were HLA-C-restricted and CMV-specific dominated the ex vivo response.

Germline V gene data show CDR1 as SGHTA and CDR2 as FQGNSA. The length of the CDR3 is 18 residues. V dropped 2 bases and J dropped 0; count of bases not matched to a gene: 7. The sample consisted of PBMCs. The clonotype was recovered from a human donor in good health (CMV status not recorded). Some clones in this sample may be carry-over from other donors' samples. The rearrangement joins TRBV7-2 to TRBJ2-1, with TRBD2 matching over 10 bases. The CDR3 region is CASSLSLAGASSYNEQFF. The CDR3 nucleotides read TGTGCCAGCAGCTTATCTCTAGCGGGAGCCTCCTCCTACAATGAGCAGTTCTTC.